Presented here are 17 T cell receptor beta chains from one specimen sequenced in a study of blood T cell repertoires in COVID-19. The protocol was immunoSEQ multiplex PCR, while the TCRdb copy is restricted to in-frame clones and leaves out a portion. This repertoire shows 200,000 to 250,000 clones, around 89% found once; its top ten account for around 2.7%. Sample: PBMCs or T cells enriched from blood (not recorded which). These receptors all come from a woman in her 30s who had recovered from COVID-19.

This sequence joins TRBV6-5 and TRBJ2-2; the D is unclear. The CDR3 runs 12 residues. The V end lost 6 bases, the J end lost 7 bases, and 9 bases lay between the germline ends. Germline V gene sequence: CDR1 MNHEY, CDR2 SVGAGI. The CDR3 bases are TGTGCCAGCAGCCAGGTTAGCGGGGAGCTGTTTTTT. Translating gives CASSQVSGELFF.

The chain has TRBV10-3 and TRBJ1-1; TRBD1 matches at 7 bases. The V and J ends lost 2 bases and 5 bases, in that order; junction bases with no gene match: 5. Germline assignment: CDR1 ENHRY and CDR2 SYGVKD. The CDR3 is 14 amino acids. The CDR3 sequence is CAISEGQAETEAFF. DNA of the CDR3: TGTGCCATCAGTGAGGGACAGGCCGAAACTGAAGCTTTCTTT.

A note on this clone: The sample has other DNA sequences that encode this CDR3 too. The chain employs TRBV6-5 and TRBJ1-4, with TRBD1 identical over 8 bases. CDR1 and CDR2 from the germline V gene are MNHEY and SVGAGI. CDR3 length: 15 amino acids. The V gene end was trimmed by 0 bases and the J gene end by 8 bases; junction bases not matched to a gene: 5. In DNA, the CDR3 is TGTGCCAGCAGTTACTCGGGACAGGCAGGGGAAAAACTGTTTTTT. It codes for CASSYSGQAGEKLFF.

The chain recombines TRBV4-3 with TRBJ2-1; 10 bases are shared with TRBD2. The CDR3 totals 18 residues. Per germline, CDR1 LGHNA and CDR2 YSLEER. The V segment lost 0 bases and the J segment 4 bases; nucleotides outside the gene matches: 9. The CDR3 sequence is CASSQESIAGGNYNEQFF. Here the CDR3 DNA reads TGCGCCAGCAGCCAAGAGAGTATAGCGGGGGGAAATTACAATGAGCAGTTCTTC.

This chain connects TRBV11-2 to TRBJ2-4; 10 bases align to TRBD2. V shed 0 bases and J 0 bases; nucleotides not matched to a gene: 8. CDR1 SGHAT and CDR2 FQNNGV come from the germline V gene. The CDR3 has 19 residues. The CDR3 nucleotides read TGTGCCAGCAGCTTAGATTACTCTAGCGGGGGACTAGCCAAAAACATTCAGTACTTC. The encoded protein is CASSLDYSSGGLAKNIQYF.

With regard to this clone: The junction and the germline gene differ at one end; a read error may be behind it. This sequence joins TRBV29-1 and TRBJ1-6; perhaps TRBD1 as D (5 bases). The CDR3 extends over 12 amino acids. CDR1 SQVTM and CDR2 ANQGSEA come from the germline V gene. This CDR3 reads CGVSGGNSPLHF. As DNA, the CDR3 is TGCGGCGTATCCGGGGGTAATTCACCCCTCCACTTT. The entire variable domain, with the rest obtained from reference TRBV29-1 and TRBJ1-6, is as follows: SAVISQKPSRDICQRGTSLTIQCQVDSQVTMMFWYRQQPGQSLTLIATANQGSEATYESGFVIDKFPISRPNLTFSTLTVSNMSPEDSSIYLCGVSGGNSPLHFGNGTRLTVT.

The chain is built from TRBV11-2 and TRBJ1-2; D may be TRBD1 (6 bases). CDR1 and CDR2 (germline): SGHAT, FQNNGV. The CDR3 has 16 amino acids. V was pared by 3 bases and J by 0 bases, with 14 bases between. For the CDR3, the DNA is TGTGCCAGCAGCTTGGGGGGGGGCTTAGCTAACTATGGCTACACCTTC. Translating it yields CASSLGGGLANYGYTF.

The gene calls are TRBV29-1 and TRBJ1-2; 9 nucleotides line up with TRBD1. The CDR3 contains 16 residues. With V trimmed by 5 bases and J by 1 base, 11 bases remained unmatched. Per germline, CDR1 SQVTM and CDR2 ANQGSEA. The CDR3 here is CSVPTGTGNNNYGYTF. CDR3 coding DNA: TGCAGCGTTCCAACCGGGACAGGGAACAATAACTATGGCTACACCTTC. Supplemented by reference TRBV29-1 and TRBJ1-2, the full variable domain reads SAVISQKPSRDICQRGTSLTIQCQVDSQVTMMFWYRQQPGQSLTLIATANQGSEATYESGFVIDKFPISRPNLTFSTLTVSNMSPEDSSIYLCSVPTGTGNNNYGYTFGSGTRLTVV.

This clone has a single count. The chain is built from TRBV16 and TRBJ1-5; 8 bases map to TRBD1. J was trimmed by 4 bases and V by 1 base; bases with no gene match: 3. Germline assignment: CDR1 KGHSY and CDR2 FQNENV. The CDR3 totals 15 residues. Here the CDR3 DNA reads TGTGCCAGCAGCCAATGGGGGACAGGTAATCAGCCCCAGCATTTT. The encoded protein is CASSQWGTGNQPQHF. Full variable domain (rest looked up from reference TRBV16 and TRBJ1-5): GEEVAQTPKHLVRGEGQKAKLYCAPIKGHSYVFWYQQVLKNEFKFLISFQNENVFDETGMPKERFSAKCLPNSPCSLEIQATKLEDSAVYFCASSQWGTGNQPQHFGDGTRLSIL.

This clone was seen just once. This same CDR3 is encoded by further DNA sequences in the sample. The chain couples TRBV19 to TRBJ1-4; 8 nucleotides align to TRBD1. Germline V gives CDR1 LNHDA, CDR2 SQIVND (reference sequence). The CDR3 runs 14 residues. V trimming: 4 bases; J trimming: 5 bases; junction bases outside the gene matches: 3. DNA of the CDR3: TGTGCCAGTAGTACCAGGACAGGGAATGAAAAACTGTTTTTT. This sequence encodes CASSTRTGNEKLFF. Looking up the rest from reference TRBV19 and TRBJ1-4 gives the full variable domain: DGGITQSPKYLFRKEGQNVTLSCEQNLNHDAMYWYRQDPGQGLRLIYYSQIVNDFQKGDIAEGYSVSREKKESFPLTVTSAQKNPTAFYLCASSTRTGNEKLFFGSGTQLSVL.

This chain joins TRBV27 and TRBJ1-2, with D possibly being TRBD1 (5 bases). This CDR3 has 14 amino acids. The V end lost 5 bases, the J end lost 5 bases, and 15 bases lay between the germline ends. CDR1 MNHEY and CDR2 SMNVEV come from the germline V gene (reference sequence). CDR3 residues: CASSGAGNLYGYTF. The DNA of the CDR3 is TGTGCCAGCAGTGGGGCAGGGAACCTGTATGGCTACACCTTC.

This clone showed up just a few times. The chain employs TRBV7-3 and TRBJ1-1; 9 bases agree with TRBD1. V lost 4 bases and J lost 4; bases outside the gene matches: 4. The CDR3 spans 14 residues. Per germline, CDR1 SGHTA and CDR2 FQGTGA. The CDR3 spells CASSWSQGATEAFF. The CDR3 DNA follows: TGTGCCAGCAGCTGGTCACAGGGGGCCACTGAAGCTTTCTTT. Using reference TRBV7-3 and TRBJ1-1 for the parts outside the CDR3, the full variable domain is GAGVSQTPSNKVTEKGKYVELRCDPISGHTALYWYRQSLGQGPEFLIYFQGTGAADDSGLPNDRFFAVRPEGSVSTLKIQRTERGDSAVYLCASSWSQGATEAFFGQGTRLTVV.

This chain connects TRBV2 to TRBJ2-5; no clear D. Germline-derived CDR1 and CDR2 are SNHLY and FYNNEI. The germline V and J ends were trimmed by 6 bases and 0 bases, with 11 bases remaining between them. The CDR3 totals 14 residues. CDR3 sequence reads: CASRYSANQETQYF. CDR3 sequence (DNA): TGTGCCAGCAGGTATTCAGCGAACCAAGAGACCCAGTACTTC.

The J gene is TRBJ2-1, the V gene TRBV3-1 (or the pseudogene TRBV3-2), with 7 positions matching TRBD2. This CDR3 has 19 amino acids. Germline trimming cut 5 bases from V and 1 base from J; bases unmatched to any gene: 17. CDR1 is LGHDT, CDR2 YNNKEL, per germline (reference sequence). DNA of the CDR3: TGTGCCAGCAGCAAGTACCCTTTCTGGGGGGGTCAGTCCTACAATGAGCAGTTCTTC. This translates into CASSKYPFWGGQSYNEQFF.

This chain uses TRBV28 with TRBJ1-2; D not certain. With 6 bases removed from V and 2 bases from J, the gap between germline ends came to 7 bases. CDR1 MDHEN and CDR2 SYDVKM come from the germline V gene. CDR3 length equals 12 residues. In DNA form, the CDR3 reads TGTGCCAGCAGGGGCAGCAACTATGGCTACACCTTC. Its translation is CASRGSNYGYTF.

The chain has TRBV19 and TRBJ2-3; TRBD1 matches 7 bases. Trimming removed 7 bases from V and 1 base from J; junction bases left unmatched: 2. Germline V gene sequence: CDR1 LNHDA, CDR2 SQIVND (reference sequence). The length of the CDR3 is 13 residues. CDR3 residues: CASKDRGTDTQYF. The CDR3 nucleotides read TGTGCCAGTAAAGACAGGGGCACAGATACGCAGTATTTT.

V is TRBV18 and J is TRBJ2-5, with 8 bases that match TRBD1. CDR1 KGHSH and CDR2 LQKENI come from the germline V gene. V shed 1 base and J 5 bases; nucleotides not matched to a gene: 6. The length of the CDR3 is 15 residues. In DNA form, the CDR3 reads TGTGCCAGCTCACCACGGACAGGGCGTTTTGAGACCCAGTACTTC. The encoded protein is CASSPRTGRFETQYF.